Following are 31 T cell receptor beta chains from one sample sequenced in a study of blood T cells in healthy people across ages. Next came a second PCR, run for roughly 6 to 11 cycles, which used a sample-barcoded 5' primer along with a J-beta primer mix. Via MiXCR, TCRdb re-called the 5' RACE reads, giving one row per CDR3 protein. The sample yields about 680,000 distinct CDR3 sequences, roughly 50% seen once. The material sequenced was blood. The source is a woman aged 55 to 70 in good health.

Comments on this clonotype: One end of the junction fails to match germline, which may point to a read error. CDR3 coding DNA: TGTACCAGCGGGCCGGACGGCAAAAACATTCAGTACTTC. It yields the protein CTSGPDGKNIQYF. This chain connects TRBV5-4 to TRBJ2-4; D may be TRBD2 (6 bases). The CDR3 covers 13 residues. Per germline, CDR1 SGHNT and CDR2 YYREEE (reference sequence).

This clonotype was counted between two and nine times. This sequence joins TRBV15 and TRBJ2-4; the D gene is possibly TRBD1 (5 bases). The germline V gene has CDR1 LNHNV and CDR2 YYDKDF (reference sequence). This CDR3 is 16 amino acids long. The germline V and J ends were trimmed by 0 bases and 2 bases, with 11 bases remaining between them. The CDR3 coding sequence is TGTGCCACCAGCAGAGAACCCCAGGGTTCCAAAAACATTCAGTACTTC. Translated: CATSREPQGSKNIQYF.

This clonotype was detected once. This chain joins TRBV6-5 and TRBJ1-4, with unresolved D. V lost 3 bases and J 4 bases, leaving 0 bases between the germline ends. Germline V gives CDR1 MNHEY, CDR2 SVGAGI. The CDR3 covers 11 residues. CDR3 residues: CASSYNEKLFF. In DNA, the CDR3 is TGTGCCAGCAGTTATAATGAAAAACTGTTTTTT.

This chain links TRBV18 with TRBJ2-5; possible D gene TRBD1, 5 bases. V lost 2 bases and J lost 4, with 14 bases in between. This CDR3 is built from 15 residues. Germline V gene sequence: CDR1 KGHSH, CDR2 LQKENI. CDR3 protein: CASSPRRWGAETQYF. The CDR3 DNA reads TGTGCCAGCTCACCAAGGCGATGGGGCGCAGAGACCCAGTACTTC. Using reference TRBV18 and TRBJ2-5 for the parts outside the CDR3, the full variable domain is NAGVMQNPRHLVRRRGQEARLRCSPMKGHSHVYWYRQLPEEGLKFMVYLQKENIIDESGMPKERFSAEFPKEGPSILRIQQVVRGDSAAYFCASSPRRWGAETQYFGPGTRLLVL.

The genes are TRBV11-3 and TRBJ2-1, with 7 bases matching TRBD1. Unmatched junction bases numbered 13, after V lost 1 base and J lost 4 bases. CDR1 is SGHNT, CDR2 YENEEA, per germline. The CDR3 contains 18 residues. The CDR3 DNA follows: TGTGCCAGCAGCTTAGGGATCCACAGGGGCAGGGAATACAATGAGCAGTTCTTC. This translates into CASSLGIHRGREYNEQFF.

The chain combines TRBV7-9 with TRBJ1-6; no reliable D call. The length of the CDR3 is 14 residues. Trimming removed 5 bases from V and 5 bases from J, with 10 bases in between. Germline CDR1 is SEHNR and CDR2 is FQNEAQ (reference sequence). The CDR3 sequence is CASSLGGDNSPLHF. DNA of the CDR3: TGTGCCAGCAGCCTAGGCGGGGATAATTCACCCCTCCACTTT.

This clonotype has a handful of counts. The chain joins TRBV6-5 to TRBJ2-5; D gene unclear. The CDR3 sequence is 15 residues long. The V end was cut by 4 bases, the J end by 2 bases, with 14 bases between. CDR1 and CDR2 (germline): MNHEY, SVGAGI. CDR3: CASSSSRALQETQYF. CDR3 sequence (DNA): TGTGCCAGCAGTTCGAGCCGTGCACTGCAAGAGACCCAGTACTTC.

The count of this clonotype is one. The CDR3 is CSAPTGENSGNTIYF. The CDR3 DNA reads as TGCAGTGCTCCGACAGGGGAAAACTCTGGAAACACCATATATTTT. The chain is built from TRBV20-1 and TRBJ1-3; 8 bases are a match to TRBD1. The germline CDR1 and CDR2 sequences are DFQATT and SNEGSKA (reference sequence). Trimming took 5 bases from V and 0 from J; bases not matched to a gene: 6. This CDR3 has 15 residues.

The sample holds many counts of this clonotype. CDR3 protein: CASSLRDGPYEQYF. The CDR3 bases are TGTGCCAGCAGCCTCCGGGACGGGCCCTACGAGCAGTACTTC. J is TRBJ2-7 and V is TRBV7-3; D possibly uses TRBD1 or TRBD2 (5 bases each). The CDR3 covers 14 residues. Germline-derived CDR1 and CDR2 are SGHTA and FQGTGA. V was clipped by 5 bases and J by 2 bases, with 13 bases between them.

V gene TRBV7-2 combines with J gene TRBJ2-1; tentative D call: TRBD1 (6 bases). V dropped 10 bases and J dropped 7 bases, with 23 bases sitting between them. The germline V gene encodes CDR1 SGHTA and CDR2 FQGNSA. This CDR3 spans 15 amino acids. DNA of the CDR3: TGTGCCACCACCACCGCAAGAGTGGGGGCGAATGAGCAGTTCTTC. Its protein is CATTTARVGANEQFF. Full variable domain (remainder filled in from reference TRBV7-2 and TRBJ2-1): GAGVSQSPSNKVTEKGKDVELRCDPISGHTALYWYRQSLGQGLEFLIYFQGNSAPDKSGLPSDRFSAERTGGSVSTLTIQRTQQEDSAVYLCATTTARVGANEQFFGPGTRLTVL.

In this sample, this clonotype turned up many times. The genes are TRBV5-1 and TRBJ2-1; 8 bases are a match to TRBD1. This CDR3 has 16 amino acids. V lost 3 bases to trimming and J lost 8 bases; unmatched junction nucleotides: 13. Per germline, CDR1 SGHRS and CDR2 YFSETQ. The DNA of the CDR3 is TGCGCCAGCAGCTCGGCGTCAGGGGGCGCCTTGGATGAGCAGTTCTTC. Translating it yields CASSSASGGALDEQFF.

The gene calls are TRBV6-5 and TRBJ2-5; perhaps TRBD2 as D (5 bases). Trimming removed 10 bases at V and 11 bases at J, with 26 bases between. The CDR3 is made up of 14 amino acids. CDR1 and CDR2 (germline): MNHEY, SVGAGI. CDR3 loop: CANSFTTSANEQYF. The CDR3 coding sequence is TGTGCCAACAGCTTTACCACTAGTGCCAATGAGCAGTACTTC.

J is TRBJ2-1 and V is TRBV6-2 or TRBV6-3; TRBD1 or TRBD2 may be the D gene (5 bases each). The CDR3 is made up of 18 amino acids. V lost 0 bases, J lost 0 bases, and 15 bases lay in between. Germline V gene lookup returns CDR1 MNHEY and CDR2 SVGEGT. The CDR3 DNA follows: TGTGCCAGCAGTTACTCTCCGGGACGCCGACTCTCCTACAATGAGCAGTTCTTC. Amino acids: CASSYSPGRRLSYNEQFF.

The sample holds many counts of this clonotype. A much bigger clone sits one base away, suggesting this may be a read error. This sequence joins TRBV4-2 and TRBJ2-7, with a possible D match to TRBD2 (5 bases). Trimming left V 1 base short and J 3 bases short, with 13 bases between. The CDR3 is made up of 15 amino acids. CDR1 is LGHNA and CDR2 is YNFKEQ in the germline V gene. As DNA, the CDR3 is TGTGCCAGCAGCCAAGGGCGAGCGGCTGACTACGAGCAGTACTTC. Protein product: CASSQGRAADYEQYF.

This rearrangement joins TRBV7-2 to TRBJ1-2, with no clear D. V lost 1 base and J lost 7, with 7 bases in between. The CDR3 is 12 amino acids. Germline-derived CDR1 and CDR2 are SGHTA and FQGNSA. The CDR3 reads CASSLVPSGYTF. CDR3 DNA: TGTGCCAGCAGCTTAGTTCCATCTGGCTACACCTTC.

This clonotype has a single count. Relative to the germline gene, one junction end is altered; a read error may explain this. This chain joins TRBV7-9 and TRBJ1-4; D uncertain. The V gene's germline CDR1 is SEHNR and CDR2 FQNEAQ (reference sequence). The CDR3 covers 14 residues. The CDR3 nucleotides read TGTGCCAGCAGCTTAATGACAAAGAATGAAAAACTGATTTTT. Amino acid sequence: CASSLMTKNEKLIF.

This clonotype was counted between two and nine times. This chain connects TRBV5-1 to TRBJ2-5; 10 bases are shared with TRBD1. The CDR3 spans 16 residues. V lost 0 bases, J lost 3 bases, and 5 bases stayed unmatched. CDR1 is SGHRS, CDR2 YFSETQ, per germline. The CDR3 DNA is TGCGCCAGCAGCTTGGTCCGGACAGGGGGAAAAGAGACCCAGTACTTC. Translating it yields CASSLVRTGGKETQYF.

V usage is TRBV5-1 and J usage is TRBJ2-5; TRBD2 matches at 14 bases. V shed 3 bases and J 0 bases; nucleotides not matched to a gene: 7. CDR3 length: 18 residues. Germline CDR1 SGHRS, CDR2 YFSETQ. The CDR3 DNA sequence: TGCGCCAGCAGCTGGGGGACTAGCGGGAGAAGATACCAAGAGACCCAGTACTTC. Translated: CASSWGTSGRRYQETQYF.

This clonotype was found a few times. V is TRBV7-2 and J is TRBJ1-2; a possible D gene is TRBD1 (5 bases). Trimming took off 7 bases at V and 1 base at J, with 13 bases between the two ends. The CDR3 contains 14 residues. The germline CDR1 and CDR2 sequences are SGHTA and FQGNSA. The CDR3 nucleotides are TGTGCCAGCACGAAACGTGACAGTAACTATGGCTACACCTTC. Residues: CASTKRDSNYGYTF.

This clonotype was found a few times. The chain joins TRBV20-1 to TRBJ2-7; tentative D call: TRBD2 (5 bases). The CDR3 runs to 12 residues. Germline lookup yields CDR1 DFQATT and CDR2 SNEGSKA (reference sequence). V was shortened by 5 bases and J by 3 bases, with 11 bases between the two germline ends. CDR3 in amino acids: CSALTRNYEQYF. The CDR3 DNA sequence: TGCAGTGCTTTAACTAGGAACTACGAGCAGTACTTC.

The rearrangement links TRBV2 to TRBJ2-7; D remains ambiguous. The germline gives CDR1 SNHLY, CDR2 FYNNEI. V lost 4 bases and J lost 0, with 10 bases in between. The CDR3 length is 14 residues. The CDR3 loop is CASSVISSSYEQYF. The CDR3 DNA sequence: TGTGCCAGCAGTGTGATTTCTAGCTCCTACGAGCAGTACTTC.

The chain links TRBV12-3 or TRBV12-4 to TRBJ2-2; unclear D gene. Trimming pared 2 bases from V and 5 bases from J, leaving 6 bases between. The CDR3 contains 13 residues. The CDR3 bases are TGTGCCAGCAGTTTAACCATAACCGGGGAGCTGTTTTTT. Translated, it gives CASSLTITGELFF.

There are a few counts of this clonotype. The rearrangement joins TRBV15 to TRBJ2-3; D might be TRBD1 or TRBD2, each matching 5 bases. Between the trimmed V and J ends, which lost 2 bases and 4 bases, there was a span of 10 bases. The CDR3 has 14 residues. CDR1 and CDR2 (germline): LNHNV, YYDKDF (reference sequence). CDR3 in DNA: TGTGCCACCAGCAGACCTGGGGGTCCAGATACGCAGTATTTT. It specifies CATSRPGGPDTQYF.

This clonotype has just a few counts. The rearrangement links TRBV6-2 or TRBV6-3 to TRBJ1-5, with D possibly being TRBD1 (6 bases). The CDR3 extends over 14 amino acids. The germline V gene has CDR1 MNHEY and CDR2 SVGEGT. The V end lost 7 bases, the J end lost 1 base, and 11 bases lay between the germline ends. CDR3: CASTTGLSNQPQHF. In nucleotides, the CDR3 is TGTGCCAGCACAACAGGGCTGAGCAATCAGCCCCAGCATTTT.

The chain is built from TRBV7-3 and TRBJ2-2; 7 bases agree with TRBD2. The germline V gene has CDR1 SGHTA and CDR2 FQGTGA. The J segment lost 1 base and the V segment lost 0 bases, leaving 2 bases of the junction unmatched. CDR3 length equals 16 residues. CDR3 in amino acids: CASSLTGGGNTGELFF. The DNA of the CDR3 is TGTGCCAGCAGCTTAACTGGGGGGGGGAACACCGGGGAGCTGTTTTTT.

This chain connects TRBV7-9 to TRBJ1-3, with a possible D match to TRBD1 (5 bases). Germline loops: CDR1 SEHNR, CDR2 FQNEAQ (reference sequence). The length of the CDR3 is 14 residues. V was shortened by 6 bases and J by 4 bases, with 13 bases between the two germline ends. CDR3 protein: CASRSIGQGNTIYF. CDR3 DNA sequence: TGTGCCAGCAGATCTATCGGACAAGGAAACACCATATATTTT.

This chain connects TRBV6-2 or TRBV6-3 to TRBJ1-2; TRBD1 matches at 7 bases. V gave up 1 base and J gave up 3 bases; unmatched junction bases: 8. CDR1 and CDR2 from the germline V gene are MNHEY and SVGEGT. This CDR3 region has 16 residues. Here the CDR3 reads CASSYFTGAWDYGYTF. Here the CDR3 DNA reads TGTGCCAGCAGTTACTTTACAGGGGCTTGGGACTATGGCTACACCTTC.

This chain connects TRBV29-1 to TRBJ2-1; 9 bases line up with TRBD1. Gene TRBJ2-7 matches the end of the DNA better, so the J call may be wrong. Germline assignment: CDR1 SQVTM and CDR2 ANQGSEA. The CDR3 runs 13 residues. CDR3 loop: CSVDRGAYNEQYF. The CDR3 nucleotides read TGCAGCGTCGACAGGGGGGCGTACAATGAGCAGTACTTC.

The J gene is TRBJ1-2, the V gene TRBV4-3, with a tentative D call TRBD1 (6 bases). V shed 0 bases and J shed 8 bases, with 7 bases lying between them. There are 12 residues in the CDR3. CDR1 LGHNA and CDR2 YSLEER come from the germline V gene. CDR3 sequence reads: CASSQEGAGYTF. The CDR3 bases are TGCGCCAGCAGCCAAGAGGGGGCCGGCTACACCTTC.

CDR3 DNA sequence: TGTGCCACCAGCAGGGGTAGGGAGCTAGCGAACGAGCAGTACTTC. Amino acids: CATSRGRELANEQYF. The chain couples TRBV15 to TRBJ2-5, with D tentatively TRBD2 (6 bases). The J call may not be correct, given that the DNA end is closer to TRBJ2-7. This CDR3 is 15 amino acids long. Germline values: CDR1 LNHNV, CDR2 YYDKDF (reference sequence).

The chain employs TRBV7-9 and TRBJ2-5; D remains ambiguous. The CDR3 loop spans 14 amino acids. Trimming shortened V by 1 base and J by 5 bases, and 11 bases separated the two germline ends. Per the germline V gene, CDR1 is SEHNR and CDR2 is FQNEAQ (reference sequence). The CDR3 spells CASSLGAPSETQYF. Here the CDR3 DNA reads TGTGCCAGCAGCTTAGGAGCCCCGTCGGAGACCCAGTACTTC.